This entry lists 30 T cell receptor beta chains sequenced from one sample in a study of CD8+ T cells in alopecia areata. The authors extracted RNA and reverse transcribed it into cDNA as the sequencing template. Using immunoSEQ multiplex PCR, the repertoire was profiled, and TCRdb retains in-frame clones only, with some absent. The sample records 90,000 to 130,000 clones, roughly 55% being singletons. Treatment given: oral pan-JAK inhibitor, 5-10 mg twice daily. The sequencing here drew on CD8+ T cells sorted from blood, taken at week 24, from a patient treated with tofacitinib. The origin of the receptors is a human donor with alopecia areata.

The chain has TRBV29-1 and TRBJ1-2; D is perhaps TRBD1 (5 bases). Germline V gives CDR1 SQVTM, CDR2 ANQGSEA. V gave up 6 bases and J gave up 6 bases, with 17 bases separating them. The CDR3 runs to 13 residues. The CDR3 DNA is TGCAGCGTCCTGACAGAAACTCCCGATGGCTACACCTTC. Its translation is CSVLTETPDGYTF.

The DNA of the CDR3 is TGTGCCAGCAGCTCGCAGGGGGCACAGGCTTTCTTT. Protein sequence: CASSSQGAQAFF. This chain uses TRBV13 with TRBJ1-1; 8 bases map to TRBD1. Looked up from germline, CDR1 is PRHDT and CDR2 is FYEKMQ (reference sequence). V lost 4 bases, J lost 11 bases, and 6 bases stayed unmatched. CDR3 length: 12 amino acids.

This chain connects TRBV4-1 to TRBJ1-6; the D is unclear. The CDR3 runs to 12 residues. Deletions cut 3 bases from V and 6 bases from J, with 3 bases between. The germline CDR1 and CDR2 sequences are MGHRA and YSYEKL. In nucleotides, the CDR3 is TGCGCCAGCAGCCAGTCTAATTCACCCCTCCACTTT. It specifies CASSQSNSPLHF.

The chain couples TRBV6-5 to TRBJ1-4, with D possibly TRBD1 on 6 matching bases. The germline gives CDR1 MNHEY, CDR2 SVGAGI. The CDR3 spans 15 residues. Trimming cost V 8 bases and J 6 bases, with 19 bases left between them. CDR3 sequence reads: CASGWYRDQDEKLFF. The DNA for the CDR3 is TGTGCCAGCGGGTGGTACAGGGATCAGGATGAAAAACTGTTTTTT.

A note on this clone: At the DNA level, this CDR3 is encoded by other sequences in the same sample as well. CDR3 sequence: CASSVGGENTEAFF. The CDR3 DNA is TGTGCCAGCAGCGTAGGTGGGGAGAACACTGAAGCTTTCTTT. The chain is built from TRBV9 and TRBJ1-1; D gene ambiguous. CDR3 size: 14 residues. Looked up from germline, CDR1 is SGDLS and CDR2 is YYNGEE. Trimming removed 0 bases at V and 1 base at J, with 7 bases between.

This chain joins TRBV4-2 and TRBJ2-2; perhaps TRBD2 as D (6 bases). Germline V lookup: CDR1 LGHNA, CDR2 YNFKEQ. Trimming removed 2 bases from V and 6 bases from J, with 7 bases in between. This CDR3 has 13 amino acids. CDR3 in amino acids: CASSQQRAGELFF. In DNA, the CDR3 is TGTGCCAGCAGCCAACAGCGGGCCGGGGAGCTGTTTTTT.

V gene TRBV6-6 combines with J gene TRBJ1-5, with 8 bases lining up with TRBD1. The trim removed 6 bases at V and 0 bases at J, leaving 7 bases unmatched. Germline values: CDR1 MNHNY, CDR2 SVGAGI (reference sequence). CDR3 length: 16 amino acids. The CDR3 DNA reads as TGTGCCAGCAGGGTACAGGGGGAGGTTAGCAATCAGCCCCAGCATTTT. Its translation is CASRVQGEVSNQPQHF.

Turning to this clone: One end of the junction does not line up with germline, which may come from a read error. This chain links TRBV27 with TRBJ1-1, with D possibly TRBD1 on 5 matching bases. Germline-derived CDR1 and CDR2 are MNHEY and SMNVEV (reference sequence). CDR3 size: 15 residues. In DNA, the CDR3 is TGTGCCAGCAGTTTACTTGGGGCCCCTTACACTGGAGCTTTCTTT. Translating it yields CASSLLGAPYTGAFF.

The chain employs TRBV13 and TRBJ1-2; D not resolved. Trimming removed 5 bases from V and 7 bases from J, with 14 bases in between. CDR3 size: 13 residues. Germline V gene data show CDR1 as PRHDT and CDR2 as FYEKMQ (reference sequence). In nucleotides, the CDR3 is TGTGCCAGCAGCACACGGTTAACGGGTGGCTACACCTTC. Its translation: CASSTRLTGGYTF.

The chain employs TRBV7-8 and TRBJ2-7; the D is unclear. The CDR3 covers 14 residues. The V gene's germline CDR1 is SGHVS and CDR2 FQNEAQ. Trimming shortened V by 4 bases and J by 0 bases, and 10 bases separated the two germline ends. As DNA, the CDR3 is TGTGCCAGCAGCTCCGACGGTAGCTCCTACGAGCAGTACTTC. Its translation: CASSSDGSSYEQYF.

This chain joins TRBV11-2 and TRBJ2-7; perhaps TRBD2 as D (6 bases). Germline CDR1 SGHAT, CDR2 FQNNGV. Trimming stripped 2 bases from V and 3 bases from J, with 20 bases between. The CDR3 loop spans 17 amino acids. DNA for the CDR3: TGTGCCAGCAGCTTATCCCGGACCCCGACTAGACTCTACGAGCAGTACTTC. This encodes CASSLSRTPTRLYEQYF.

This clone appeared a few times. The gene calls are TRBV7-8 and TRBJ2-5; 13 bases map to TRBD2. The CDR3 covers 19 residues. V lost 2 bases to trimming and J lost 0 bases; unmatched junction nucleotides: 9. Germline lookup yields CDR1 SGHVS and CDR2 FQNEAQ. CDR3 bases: TGTGCCAGCAGCTTACCCGGGACTAGCGGGATCATGTACCAAGAGACCCAGTACTTC. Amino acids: CASSLPGTSGIMYQETQYF. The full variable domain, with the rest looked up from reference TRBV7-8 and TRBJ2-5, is GAGVSQSPRYKVAKRGQDVALRCDPISGHVSLFWYQQALGQGPEFLTYFQNEAQLDKSGLPSDRFFAERPEGSVSTLKIQRTQQEDSAVYLCASSLPGTSGIMYQETQYFGPGTRLLVL.

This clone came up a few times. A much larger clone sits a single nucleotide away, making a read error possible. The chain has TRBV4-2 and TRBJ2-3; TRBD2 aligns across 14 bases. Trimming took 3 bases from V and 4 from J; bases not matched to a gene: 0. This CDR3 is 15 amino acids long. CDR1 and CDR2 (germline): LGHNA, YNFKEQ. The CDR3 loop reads CASSQTSGGADTQYF. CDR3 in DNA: TGTGCCAGCAGCCAGACTAGCGGGGGGGCAGATACGCAGTATTTT.

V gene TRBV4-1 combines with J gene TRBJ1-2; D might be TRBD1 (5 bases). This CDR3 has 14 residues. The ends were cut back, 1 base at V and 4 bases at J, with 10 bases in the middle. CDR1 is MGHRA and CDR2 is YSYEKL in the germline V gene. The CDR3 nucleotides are TGCGCCAGCAGCCAAGTCAGGGCTCGCTATGGCTACACCTTC. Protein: CASSQVRARYGYTF.

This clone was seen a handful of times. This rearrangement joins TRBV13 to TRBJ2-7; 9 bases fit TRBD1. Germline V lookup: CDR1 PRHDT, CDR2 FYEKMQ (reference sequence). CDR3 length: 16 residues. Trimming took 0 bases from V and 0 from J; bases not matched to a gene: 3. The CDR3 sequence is CASSLGGTGTSYEQYF. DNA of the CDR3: TGTGCCAGCAGCTTAGGAGGGACAGGGACCTCCTACGAGCAGTACTTC.

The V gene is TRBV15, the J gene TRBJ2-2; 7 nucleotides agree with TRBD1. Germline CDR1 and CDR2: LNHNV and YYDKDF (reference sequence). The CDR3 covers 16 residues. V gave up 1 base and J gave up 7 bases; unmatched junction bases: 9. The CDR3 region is CATSRGKDRTNGELFF. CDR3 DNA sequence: TGTGCCACCAGCAGAGGGAAGGACAGGACGAACGGGGAGCTGTTTTTT.

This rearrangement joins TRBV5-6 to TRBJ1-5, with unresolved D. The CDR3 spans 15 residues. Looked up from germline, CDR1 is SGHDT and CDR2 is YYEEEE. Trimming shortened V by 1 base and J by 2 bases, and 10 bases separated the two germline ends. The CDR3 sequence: CASSLNPEGNQPQHF. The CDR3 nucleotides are TGTGCCAGCAGCTTGAATCCGGAGGGCAATCAGCCCCAGCATTTT.

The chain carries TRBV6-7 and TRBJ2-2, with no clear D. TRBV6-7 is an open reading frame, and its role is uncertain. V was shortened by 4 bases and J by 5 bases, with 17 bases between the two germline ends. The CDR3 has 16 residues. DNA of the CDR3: TGTGCCAGCAGTTTCGCTCTAACCCCTGGGACCGGGGAGCTGTTTTTT. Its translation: CASSFALTPGTGELFF.

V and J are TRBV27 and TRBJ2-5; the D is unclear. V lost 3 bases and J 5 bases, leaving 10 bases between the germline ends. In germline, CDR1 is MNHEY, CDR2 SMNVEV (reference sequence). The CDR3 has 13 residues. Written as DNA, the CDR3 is TGTGCCAGCAGTTTTGTAACTGGGGAGACCCAGTACTTC. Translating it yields CASSFVTGETQYF.

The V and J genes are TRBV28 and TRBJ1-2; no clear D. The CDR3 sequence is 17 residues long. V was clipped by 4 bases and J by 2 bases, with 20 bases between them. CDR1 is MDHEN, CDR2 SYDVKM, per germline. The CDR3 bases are TGTGCCAGCAGTTCCCTGAGCGGGGAGGCGTTCAACTATGGCTACACCTTC. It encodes CASSSLSGEAFNYGYTF.

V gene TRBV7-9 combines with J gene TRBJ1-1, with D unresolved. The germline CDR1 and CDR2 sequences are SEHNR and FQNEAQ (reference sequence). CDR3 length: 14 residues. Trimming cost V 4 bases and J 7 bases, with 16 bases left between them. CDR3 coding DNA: TGTGCCAGCAGCTCGAGAGGGCCACTCGGTGAAGCTTTCTTT. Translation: CASSSRGPLGEAFF.

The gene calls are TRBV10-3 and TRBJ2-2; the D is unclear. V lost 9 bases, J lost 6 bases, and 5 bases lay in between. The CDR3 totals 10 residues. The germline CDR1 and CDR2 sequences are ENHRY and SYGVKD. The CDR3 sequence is CAINPGELFF. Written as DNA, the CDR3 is TGTGCCATTAATCCCGGGGAGCTGTTTTTT.

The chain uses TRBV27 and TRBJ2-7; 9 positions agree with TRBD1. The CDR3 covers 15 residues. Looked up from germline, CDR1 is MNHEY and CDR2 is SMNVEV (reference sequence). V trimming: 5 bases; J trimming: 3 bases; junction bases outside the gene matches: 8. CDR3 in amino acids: CASSPGTGRNYEQYF. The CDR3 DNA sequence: TGTGCCAGCAGTCCCGGGACAGGGCGTAACTACGAGCAGTACTTC.

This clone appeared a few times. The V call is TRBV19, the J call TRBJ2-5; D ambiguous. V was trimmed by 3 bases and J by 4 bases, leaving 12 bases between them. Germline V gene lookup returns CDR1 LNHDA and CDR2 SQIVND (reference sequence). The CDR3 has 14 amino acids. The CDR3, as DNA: TGTGCCAGTAGTATTACCGGGTTAGGAGAGACCCAGTACTTC. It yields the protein CASSITGLGETQYF.

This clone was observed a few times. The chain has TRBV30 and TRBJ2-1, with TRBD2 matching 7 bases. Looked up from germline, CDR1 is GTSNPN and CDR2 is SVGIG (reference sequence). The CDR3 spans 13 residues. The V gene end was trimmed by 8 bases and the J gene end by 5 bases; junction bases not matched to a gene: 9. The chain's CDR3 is CAQTARGDNEQFF. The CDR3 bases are TGTGCCCAAACAGCCCGGGGGGACAATGAGCAGTTCTTC.

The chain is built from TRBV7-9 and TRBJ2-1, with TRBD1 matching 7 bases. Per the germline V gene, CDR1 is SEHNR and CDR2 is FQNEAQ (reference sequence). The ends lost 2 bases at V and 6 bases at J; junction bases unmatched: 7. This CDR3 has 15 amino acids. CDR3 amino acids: CASSLLGGRGNEQFF. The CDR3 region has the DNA TGTGCCAGCAGCTTACTAGGGGGCCGGGGCAATGAGCAGTTCTTC. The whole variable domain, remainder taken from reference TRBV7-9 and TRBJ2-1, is DTGVSQNPRHKITKRGQNVTFRCDPISEHNRLYWYRQTLGQGPEFLTYFQNEAQLEKSRLLSDRFSAERPKGSFSTLEIQRTEQGDSAMYLCASSLLGGRGNEQFFGPGTRLTVL.

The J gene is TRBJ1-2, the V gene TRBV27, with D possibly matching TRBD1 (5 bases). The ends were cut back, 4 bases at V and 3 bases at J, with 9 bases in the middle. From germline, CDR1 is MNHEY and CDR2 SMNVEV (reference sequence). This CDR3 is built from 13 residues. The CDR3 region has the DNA TGTGCCAGCAGTTCTACAGGAGACTATGGCTACACCTTC. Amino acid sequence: CASSSTGDYGYTF.

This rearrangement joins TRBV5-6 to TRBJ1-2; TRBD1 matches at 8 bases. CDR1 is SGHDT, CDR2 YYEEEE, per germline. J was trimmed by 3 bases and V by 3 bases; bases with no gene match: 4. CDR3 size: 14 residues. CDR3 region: CASSSDRGDYGYTF. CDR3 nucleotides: TGTGCCAGCAGCTCTGACAGGGGCGACTATGGCTACACCTTC. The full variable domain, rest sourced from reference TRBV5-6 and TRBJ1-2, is DAGVTQSPTHLIKTRGQQVTLRCSPKSGHDTVSWYQQALGQGPQFIFQYYEEEERQRGNFPDRFSGHQFPNYSSELNVNALLLGDSALYLCASSSDRGDYGYTFGSGTRLTVV.

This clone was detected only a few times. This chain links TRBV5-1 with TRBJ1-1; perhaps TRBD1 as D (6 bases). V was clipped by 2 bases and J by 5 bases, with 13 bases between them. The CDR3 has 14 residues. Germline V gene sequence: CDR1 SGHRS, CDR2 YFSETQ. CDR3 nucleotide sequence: TGCGCCAGCAGCTTTAGGCAGGGGTGGACTGAAGCTTTCTTT. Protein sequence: CASSFRQGWTEAFF.

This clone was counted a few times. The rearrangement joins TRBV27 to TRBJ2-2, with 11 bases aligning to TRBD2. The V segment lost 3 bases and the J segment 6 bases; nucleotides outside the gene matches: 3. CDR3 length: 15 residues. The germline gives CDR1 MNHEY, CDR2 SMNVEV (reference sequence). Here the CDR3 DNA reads TGTGCCAGCAGTTTTGCTAGCGGGGGGTCCGGGGAGCTGTTTTTT. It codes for CASSFASGGSGELFF.